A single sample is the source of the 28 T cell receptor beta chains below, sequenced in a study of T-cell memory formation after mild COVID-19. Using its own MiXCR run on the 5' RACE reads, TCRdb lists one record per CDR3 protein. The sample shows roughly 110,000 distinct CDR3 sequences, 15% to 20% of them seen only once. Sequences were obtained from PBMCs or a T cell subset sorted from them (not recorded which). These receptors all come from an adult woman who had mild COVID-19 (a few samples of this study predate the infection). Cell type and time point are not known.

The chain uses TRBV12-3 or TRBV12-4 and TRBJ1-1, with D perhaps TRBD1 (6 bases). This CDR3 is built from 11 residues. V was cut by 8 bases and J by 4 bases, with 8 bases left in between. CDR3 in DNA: TGTGCCAGCGAGGGGGGCACTGAAGCTTTCTTT. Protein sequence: CASEGGTEAFF.

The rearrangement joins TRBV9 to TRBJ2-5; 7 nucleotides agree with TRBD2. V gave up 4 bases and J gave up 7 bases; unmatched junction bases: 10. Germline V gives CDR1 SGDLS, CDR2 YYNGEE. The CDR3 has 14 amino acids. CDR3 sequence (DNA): TGTGCCAGCAGCCCAACGACTAGCTCCGGGACCCAGTACTTC. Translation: CASSPTTSSGTQYF.

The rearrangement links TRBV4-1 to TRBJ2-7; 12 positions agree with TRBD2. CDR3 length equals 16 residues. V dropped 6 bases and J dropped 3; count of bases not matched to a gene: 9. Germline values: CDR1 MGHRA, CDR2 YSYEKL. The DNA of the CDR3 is TGCGCCAGCAGTACCGGACTAGCGGGATCTCTCTACGAGCAGTACTTC. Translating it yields CASSTGLAGSLYEQYF.

The DNA for the CDR3 is TGTGCCACCAGTTCGAAGGGCAATCAGCCCCAGCATTTT. Amino acids: CATSSKGNQPQHF. This sequence joins TRBV24-1 and TRBJ1-5; D is undetermined. There are 13 residues in the CDR3. Germline V gives CDR1 KGHDR, CDR2 SFDVKD. Between the trimmed V and J ends, which lost 6 bases and 2 bases, there was a span of 7 bases.

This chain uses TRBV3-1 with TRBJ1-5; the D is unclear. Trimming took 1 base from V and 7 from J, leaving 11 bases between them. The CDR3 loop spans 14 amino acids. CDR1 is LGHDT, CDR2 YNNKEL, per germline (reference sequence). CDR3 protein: CASSQVIFGQPQHF. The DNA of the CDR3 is TGTGCCAGCAGCCAAGTAATTTTTGGACAGCCCCAGCATTTT. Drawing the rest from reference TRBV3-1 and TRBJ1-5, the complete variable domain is DTAVSQTPKYLVTQMGNDKSIKCEQNLGHDTMYWYKQDSKKFLKIMFSYNNKELIINETVPNRFSPKSPDKAHLNLHINSLELGDSAVYFCASSQVIFGQPQHFGDGTRLSIL.

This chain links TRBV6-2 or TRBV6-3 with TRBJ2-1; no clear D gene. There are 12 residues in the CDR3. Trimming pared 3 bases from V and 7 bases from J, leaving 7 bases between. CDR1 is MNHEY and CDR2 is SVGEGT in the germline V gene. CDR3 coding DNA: TGTGCCAGCAGTTATGGGTCGAATGAGCAGTTCTTC. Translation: CASSYGSNEQFF.

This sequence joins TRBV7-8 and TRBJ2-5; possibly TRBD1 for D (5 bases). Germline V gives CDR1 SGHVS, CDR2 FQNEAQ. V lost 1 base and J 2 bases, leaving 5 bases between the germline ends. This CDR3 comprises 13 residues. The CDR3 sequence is CASSLGQQETQYF. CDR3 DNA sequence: TGTGCCAGCAGCTTAGGACAGCAAGAGACCCAGTACTTC.

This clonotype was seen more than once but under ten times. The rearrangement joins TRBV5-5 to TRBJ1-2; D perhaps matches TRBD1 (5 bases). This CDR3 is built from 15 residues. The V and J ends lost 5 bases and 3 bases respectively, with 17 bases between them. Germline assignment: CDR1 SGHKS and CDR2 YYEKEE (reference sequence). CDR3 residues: CASSLGAPVDYGYTF. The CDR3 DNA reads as TGTGCCAGCAGTCTCGGGGCCCCTGTTGACTATGGCTACACCTTC. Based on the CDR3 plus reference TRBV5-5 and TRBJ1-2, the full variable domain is DAGVTQSPTHLIKTRGQQVTLRCSPISGHKSVSWYQQVLGQGPQFIFQYYEKEERGRGNFPDRFSARQFPNYSSELNVNALLLGDSALYLCASSLGAPVDYGYTFGSGTRLTVV.

This CDR3 reads CASSLARTGANYGYTF. DNA for the CDR3: TGTGCCAGCAGTTTAGCCCGGACGGGGGCCAACTATGGCTACACCTTC. V usage is TRBV12-3 or TRBV12-4 and J usage is TRBJ1-2, with D perhaps TRBD1 (6 bases). Trimming removed 0 bases from V and 2 bases from J, with 13 bases in between. This CDR3 contains 16 residues.

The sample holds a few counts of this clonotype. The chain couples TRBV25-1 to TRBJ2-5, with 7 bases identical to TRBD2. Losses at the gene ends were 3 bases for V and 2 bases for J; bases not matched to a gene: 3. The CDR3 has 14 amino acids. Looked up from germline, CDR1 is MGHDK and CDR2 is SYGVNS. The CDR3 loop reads CASSELAAQETQYF. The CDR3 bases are TGTGCCAGCAGTGAGCTAGCGGCACAAGAGACCCAGTACTTC.

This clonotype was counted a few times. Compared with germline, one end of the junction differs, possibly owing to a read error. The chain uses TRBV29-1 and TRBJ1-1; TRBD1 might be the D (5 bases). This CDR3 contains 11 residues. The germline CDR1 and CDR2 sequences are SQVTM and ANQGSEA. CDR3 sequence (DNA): TGCAGCGTGACAGTCAACACTGAAGCTTACTTT. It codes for CSVTVNTEAYF.

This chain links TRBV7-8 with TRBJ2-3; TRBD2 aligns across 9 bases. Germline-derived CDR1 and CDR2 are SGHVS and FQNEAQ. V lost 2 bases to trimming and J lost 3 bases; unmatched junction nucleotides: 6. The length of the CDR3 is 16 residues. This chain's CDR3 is CASSLRALAGTDTQYF. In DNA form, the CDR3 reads TGTGCCAGCAGCTTACGGGCCCTAGCGGGAACAGATACGCAGTATTTT.

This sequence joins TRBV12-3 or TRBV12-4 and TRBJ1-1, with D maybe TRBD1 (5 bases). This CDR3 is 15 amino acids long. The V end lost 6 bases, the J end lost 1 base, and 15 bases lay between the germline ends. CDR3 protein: CASRSSDSWNTEAFF. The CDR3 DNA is TGTGCCAGCAGGAGTTCCGACAGTTGGAACACTGAAGCTTTCTTT.

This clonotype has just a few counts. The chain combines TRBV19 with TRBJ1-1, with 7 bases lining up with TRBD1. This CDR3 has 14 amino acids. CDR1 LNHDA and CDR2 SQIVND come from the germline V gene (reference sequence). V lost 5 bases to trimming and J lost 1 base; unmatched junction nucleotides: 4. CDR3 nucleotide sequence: TGTGCCAGTAGTTACAGGGGCCCGAACACTGAAGCTTTCTTT. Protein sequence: CASSYRGPNTEAFF.

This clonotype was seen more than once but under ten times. The CDR3 region has the DNA TGTGCCAGCAGTTTTCGGGGACAGGGAAACGAGCAGTACTTC. Translating it yields CASSFRGQGNEQYF. This chain links TRBV12-3 or TRBV12-4 with TRBJ2-7; TRBD1 agrees at 9 bases. The length of the CDR3 is 14 residues. V lost 3 bases, J lost 5 bases, and 5 bases stayed unmatched.

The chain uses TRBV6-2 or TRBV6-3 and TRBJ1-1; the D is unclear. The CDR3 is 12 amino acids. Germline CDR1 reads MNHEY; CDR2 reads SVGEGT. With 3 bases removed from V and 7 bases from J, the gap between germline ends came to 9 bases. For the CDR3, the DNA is TGTGCCAGCAGTTATCCTGGACTTGAAGCTTTCTTT. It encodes CASSYPGLEAFF.

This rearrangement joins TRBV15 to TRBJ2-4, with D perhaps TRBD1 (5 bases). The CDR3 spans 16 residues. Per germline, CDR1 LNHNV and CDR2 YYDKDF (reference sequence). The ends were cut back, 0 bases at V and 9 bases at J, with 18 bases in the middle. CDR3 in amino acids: CATSREHTGGGIIQYF. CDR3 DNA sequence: TGTGCCACCAGCAGAGAACATACAGGTGGCGGTATCATTCAGTACTTC.

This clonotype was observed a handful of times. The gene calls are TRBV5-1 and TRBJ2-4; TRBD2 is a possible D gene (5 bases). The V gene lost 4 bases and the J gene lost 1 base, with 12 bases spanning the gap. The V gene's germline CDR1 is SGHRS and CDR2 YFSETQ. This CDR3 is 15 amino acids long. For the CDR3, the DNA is TGCGCCAGCAGCGCCGGGGAGCGGGCCAAAAACATTCAGTACTTC. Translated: CASSAGERAKNIQYF.

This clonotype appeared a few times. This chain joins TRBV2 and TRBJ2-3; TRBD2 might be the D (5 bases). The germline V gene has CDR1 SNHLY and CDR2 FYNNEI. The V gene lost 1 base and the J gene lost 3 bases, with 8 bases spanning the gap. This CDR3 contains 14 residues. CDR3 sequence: CASSEETGTDTQYF. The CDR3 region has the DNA TGTGCCAGCAGTGAAGAAACGGGGACAGATACGCAGTATTTT.

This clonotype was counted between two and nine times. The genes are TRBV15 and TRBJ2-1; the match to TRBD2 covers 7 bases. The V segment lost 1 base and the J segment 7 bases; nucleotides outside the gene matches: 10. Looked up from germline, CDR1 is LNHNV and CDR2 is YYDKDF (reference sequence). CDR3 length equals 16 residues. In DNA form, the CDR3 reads TGTGCCACCAGCAGAGGACGGGAGGCAAGGGAGAATGAGCAGTTCTTC. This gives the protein CATSRGREARENEQFF. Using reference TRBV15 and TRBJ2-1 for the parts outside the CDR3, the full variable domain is DAMVIQNPRYQVTQFGKPVTLSCSQTLNHNVMYWYQQKSSQAPKLLFHYYDKDFNNEADTPDNFQSRRPNTSFCFLDIRSPGLGDTAMYLCATSRGREARENEQFFGPGTRLTVL.

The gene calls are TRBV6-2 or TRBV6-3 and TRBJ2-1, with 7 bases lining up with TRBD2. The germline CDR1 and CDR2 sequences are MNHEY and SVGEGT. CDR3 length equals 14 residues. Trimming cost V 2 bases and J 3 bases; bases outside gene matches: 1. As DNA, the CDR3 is TGTGCCAGCAGTTACGGACTAGACTACAATGAGCAGTTCTTC. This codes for CASSYGLDYNEQFF.

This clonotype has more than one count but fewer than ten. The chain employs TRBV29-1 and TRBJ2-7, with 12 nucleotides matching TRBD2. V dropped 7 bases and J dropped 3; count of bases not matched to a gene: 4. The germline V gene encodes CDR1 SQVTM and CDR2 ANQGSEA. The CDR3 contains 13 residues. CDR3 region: CSAVTSGSYEQYF. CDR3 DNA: TGCAGCGCAGTGACTAGCGGGAGCTACGAGCAGTACTTC.

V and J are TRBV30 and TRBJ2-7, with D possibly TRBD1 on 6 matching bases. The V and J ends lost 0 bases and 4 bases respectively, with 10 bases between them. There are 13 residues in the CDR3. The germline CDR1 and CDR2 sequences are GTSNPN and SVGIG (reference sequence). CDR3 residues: CAWSVVQGYEQYF. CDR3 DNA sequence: TGTGCCTGGAGTGTCGTCCAGGGGTACGAGCAGTACTTC.

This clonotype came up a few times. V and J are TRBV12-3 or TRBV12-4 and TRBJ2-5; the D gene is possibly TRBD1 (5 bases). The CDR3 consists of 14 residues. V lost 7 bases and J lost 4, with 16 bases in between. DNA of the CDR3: TGTGCCAGCACCGGCTTGGTGGGGCGAGAGACCCAGTACTTC. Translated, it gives CASTGLVGRETQYF.

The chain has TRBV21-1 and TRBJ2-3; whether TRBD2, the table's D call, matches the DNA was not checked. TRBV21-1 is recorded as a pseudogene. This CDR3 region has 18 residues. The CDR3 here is CASSKVGLAGGPEDTQYF. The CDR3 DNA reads TGTGCCAGCAGCAAAGTTGGACTAGCGGGGGGGCCGGAAGATACGCAGTATTTT.

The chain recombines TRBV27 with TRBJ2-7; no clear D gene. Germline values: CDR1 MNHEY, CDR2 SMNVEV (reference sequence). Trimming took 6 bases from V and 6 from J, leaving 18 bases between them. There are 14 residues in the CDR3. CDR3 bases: TGTGCCAGCAGCGACATCTTACTCGTATCCGAGCAGTACTTC. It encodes CASSDILLVSEQYF.

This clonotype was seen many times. The CDR3 protein is CASSLGTAFEQFF. The CDR3 region has the DNA TGTGCCAGCAGCTTAGGGACAGCATTTGAGCAGTTCTTC. The chain recombines TRBV11-2 with TRBJ2-1; D may be TRBD1 (6 bases). Trimming removed 1 base from V and 9 bases from J, with 10 bases in between. From germline, CDR1 is SGHAT and CDR2 FQNNGV. The CDR3 runs to 13 residues.

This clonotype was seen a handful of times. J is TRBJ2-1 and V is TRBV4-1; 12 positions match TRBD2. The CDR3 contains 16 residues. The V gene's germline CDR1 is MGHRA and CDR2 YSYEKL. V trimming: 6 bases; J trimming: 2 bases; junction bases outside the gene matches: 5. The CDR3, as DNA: TGCGCCAGCAGTTTCCGGACTAGCGGGGCCTACAATGAGCAGTTCTTC. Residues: CASSFRTSGAYNEQFF.